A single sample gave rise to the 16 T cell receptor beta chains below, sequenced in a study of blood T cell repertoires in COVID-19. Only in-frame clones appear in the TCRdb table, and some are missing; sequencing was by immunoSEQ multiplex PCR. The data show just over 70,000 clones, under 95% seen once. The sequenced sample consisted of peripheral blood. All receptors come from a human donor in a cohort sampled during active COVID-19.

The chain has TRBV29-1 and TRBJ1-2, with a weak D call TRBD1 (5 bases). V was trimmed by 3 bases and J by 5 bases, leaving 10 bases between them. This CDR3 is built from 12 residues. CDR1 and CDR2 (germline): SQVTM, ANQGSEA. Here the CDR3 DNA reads TGCAGCGTTGATGCAGGGCCGTATGGCTACACCTTC. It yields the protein CSVDAGPYGYTF.

CDR3 region: CATSRREYSNQPQHF. In DNA, the CDR3 is TGTGCCACCAGCAGAAGGGAGTATAGCAATCAGCCCCAGCATTTT. The chain couples TRBV15 to TRBJ1-5; D remains unclear. The CDR3 is made up of 15 amino acids. Trimming removed 2 bases from V and 0 bases from J, with 8 bases in between. CDR1 is LNHNV and CDR2 is YYDKDF in the germline V gene (reference sequence). The full variable domain, its missing parts supplied by reference TRBV15 and TRBJ1-5, is DAMVIQNPRYQVTQFGKPVTLSCSQTLNHNVMYWYQQKSSQAPKLLFHYYDKDFNNEADTPDNFQSRRPNTSFCFLDIRSPGLGDTAMYLCATSRREYSNQPQHFGDGTRLSIL.

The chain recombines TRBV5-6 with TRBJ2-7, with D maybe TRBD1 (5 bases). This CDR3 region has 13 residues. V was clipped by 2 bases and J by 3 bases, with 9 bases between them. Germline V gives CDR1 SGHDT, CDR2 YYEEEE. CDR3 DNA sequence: TGTGCCAGCAGCTTAGGGGTTGGCTACGAGCAGTACTTC. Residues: CASSLGVGYEQYF.

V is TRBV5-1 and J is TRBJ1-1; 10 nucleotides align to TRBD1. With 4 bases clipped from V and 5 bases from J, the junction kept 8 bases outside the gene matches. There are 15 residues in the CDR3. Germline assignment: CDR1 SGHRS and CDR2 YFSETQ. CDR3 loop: CASSDPTGGLTEAFF. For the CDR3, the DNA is TGCGCCAGCAGCGACCCGACAGGGGGCTTGACTGAAGCTTTCTTT.

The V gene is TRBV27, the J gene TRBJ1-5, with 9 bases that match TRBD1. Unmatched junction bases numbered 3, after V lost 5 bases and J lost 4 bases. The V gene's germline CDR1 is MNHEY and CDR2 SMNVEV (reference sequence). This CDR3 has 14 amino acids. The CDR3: CASSPGQGNQPQHF. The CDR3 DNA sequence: TGTGCCAGCAGTCCGGGACAGGGAAATCAGCCCCAGCATTTT.

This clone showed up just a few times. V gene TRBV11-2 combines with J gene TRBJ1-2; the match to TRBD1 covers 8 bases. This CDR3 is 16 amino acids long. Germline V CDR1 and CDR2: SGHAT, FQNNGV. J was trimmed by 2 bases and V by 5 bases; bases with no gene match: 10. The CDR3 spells CASSPGLTGVNYGYTF. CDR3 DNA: TGTGCCAGCAGCCCCGGACTGACAGGGGTCAACTATGGCTACACCTTC.

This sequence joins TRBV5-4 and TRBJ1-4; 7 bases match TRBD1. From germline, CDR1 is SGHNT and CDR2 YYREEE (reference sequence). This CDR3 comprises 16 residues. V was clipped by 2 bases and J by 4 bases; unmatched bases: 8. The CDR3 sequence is CASSFRGDSLNEKLFF. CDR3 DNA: TGTGCCAGCAGCTTTAGAGGGGACAGCCTTAATGAAAAACTGTTTTTT.

The CDR3 bases are TGTGCCAGCAGCCTTGGACAGGCGAACGAAGATCAGCCCCAGCATTTT. Amino acids: CASSLGQANEDQPQHF. The chain has TRBV7-9 and TRBJ1-5; 7 nucleotides line up with TRBD1. Germline loops: CDR1 SEHNR, CDR2 FQNEAQ (reference sequence). J lost 5 bases, V lost 5 bases, and 12 bases had no gene match. The CDR3 consists of 16 residues.

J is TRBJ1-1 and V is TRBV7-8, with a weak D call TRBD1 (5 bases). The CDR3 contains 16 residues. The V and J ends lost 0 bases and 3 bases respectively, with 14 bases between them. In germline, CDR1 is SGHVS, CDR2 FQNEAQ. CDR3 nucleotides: TGTGCCAGCAGCTTAGCCGGACAAACGCTCGACACTGAAGCTTTCTTT. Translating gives CASSLAGQTLDTEAFF.

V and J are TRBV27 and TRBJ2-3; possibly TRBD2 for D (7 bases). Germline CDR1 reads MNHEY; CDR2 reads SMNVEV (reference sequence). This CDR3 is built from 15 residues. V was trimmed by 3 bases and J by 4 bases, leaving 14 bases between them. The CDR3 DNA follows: TGTGCCAGCAGTTTCCGGGGAGGGGGGCCAGATACGCAGTATTTT. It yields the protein CASSFRGGGPDTQYF.

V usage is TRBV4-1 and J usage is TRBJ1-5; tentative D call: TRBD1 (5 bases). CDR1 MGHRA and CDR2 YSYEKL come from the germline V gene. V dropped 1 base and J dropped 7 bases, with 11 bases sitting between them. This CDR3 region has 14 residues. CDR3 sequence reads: CASSQVAGNQPQHF. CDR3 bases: TGCGCCAGCAGCCAAGTGGCAGGGAACCAGCCCCAGCATTTT.

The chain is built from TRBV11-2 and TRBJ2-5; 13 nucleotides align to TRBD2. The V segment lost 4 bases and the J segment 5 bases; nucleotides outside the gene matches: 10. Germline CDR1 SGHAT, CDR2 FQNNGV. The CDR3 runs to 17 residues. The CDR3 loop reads CASSSRWTSGGRETQYF. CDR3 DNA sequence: TGTGCCAGCAGCTCTAGGTGGACTAGCGGGGGTCGGGAGACCCAGTACTTC.

The CDR3 bases are TGCGCCAGCAGCCAAAGCCCGCTAACAGGGGCCACTGAAGCTTTCTTT. It yields the protein CASSQSPLTGATEAFF. This chain connects TRBV4-1 to TRBJ1-1, with TRBD1 matching over 7 bases. The CDR3 is made up of 16 amino acids. Trimming cost V 2 bases and J 4 bases; bases outside gene matches: 10. In germline, CDR1 is MGHRA, CDR2 YSYEKL.

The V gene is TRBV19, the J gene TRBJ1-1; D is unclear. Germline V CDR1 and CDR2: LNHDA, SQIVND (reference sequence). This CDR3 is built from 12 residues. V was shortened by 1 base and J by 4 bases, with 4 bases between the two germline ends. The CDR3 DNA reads TGTGCCAGTAGTATAGGGAGCACTGAAGCTTTCTTT. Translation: CASSIGSTEAFF.

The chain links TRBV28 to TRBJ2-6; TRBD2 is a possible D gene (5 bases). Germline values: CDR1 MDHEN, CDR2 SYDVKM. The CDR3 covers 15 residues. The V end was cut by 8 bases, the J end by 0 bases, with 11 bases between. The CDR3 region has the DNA TGTGCCAGCCGACTATCCTTCTCTGGGGCCAACGTCCTGACTTTC. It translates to CASRLSFSGANVLTF.

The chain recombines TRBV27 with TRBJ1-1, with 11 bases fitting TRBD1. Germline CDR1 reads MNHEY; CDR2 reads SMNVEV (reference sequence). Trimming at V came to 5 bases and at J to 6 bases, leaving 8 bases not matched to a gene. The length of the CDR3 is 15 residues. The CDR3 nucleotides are TGTGCCAGCAGTCCCACCCCGGACAGGGGGCCTGAAGCTTTCTTT. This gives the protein CASSPTPDRGPEAFF.